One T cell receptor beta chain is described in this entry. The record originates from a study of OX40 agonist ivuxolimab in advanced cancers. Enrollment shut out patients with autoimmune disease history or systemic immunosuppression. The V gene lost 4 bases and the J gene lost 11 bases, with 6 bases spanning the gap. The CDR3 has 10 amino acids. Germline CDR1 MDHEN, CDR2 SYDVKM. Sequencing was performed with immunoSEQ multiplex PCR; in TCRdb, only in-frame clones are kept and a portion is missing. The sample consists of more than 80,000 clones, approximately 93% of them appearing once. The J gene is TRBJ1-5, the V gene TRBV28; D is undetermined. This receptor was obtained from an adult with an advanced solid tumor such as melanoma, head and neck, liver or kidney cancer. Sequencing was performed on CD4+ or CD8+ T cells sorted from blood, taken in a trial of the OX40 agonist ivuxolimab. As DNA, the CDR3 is TGTGCCAGCAGTTCGGGAACCCAGCATTTT. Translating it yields CASSSGTQHF.